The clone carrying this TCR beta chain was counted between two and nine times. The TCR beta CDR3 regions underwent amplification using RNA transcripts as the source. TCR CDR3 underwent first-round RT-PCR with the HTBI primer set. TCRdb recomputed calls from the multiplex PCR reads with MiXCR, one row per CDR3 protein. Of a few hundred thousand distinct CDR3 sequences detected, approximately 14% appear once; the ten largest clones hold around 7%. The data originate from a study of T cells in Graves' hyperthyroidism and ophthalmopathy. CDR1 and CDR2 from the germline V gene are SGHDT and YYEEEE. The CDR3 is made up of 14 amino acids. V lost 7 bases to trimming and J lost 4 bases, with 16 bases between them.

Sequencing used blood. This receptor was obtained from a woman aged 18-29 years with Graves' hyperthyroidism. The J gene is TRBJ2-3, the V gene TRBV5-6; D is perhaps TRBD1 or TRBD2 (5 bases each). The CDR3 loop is CASGLQAGADTQYF. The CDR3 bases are TGTGCCAGCGGGTTACAGGCGGGCGCAGATACGCAGTATTTT. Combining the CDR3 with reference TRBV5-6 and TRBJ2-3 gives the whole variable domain DAGVTQSPTHLIKTRGQQVTLRCSPKSGHDTVSWYQQALGQGPQFIFQYYEEEERQRGNFPDRFSGHQFPNYSSELNVNALLLGDSALYLCASGLQAGADTQYFGPGTRLTVL.